This T cell receptor (beta chain) was identified during a study of T cells in Graves' hyperthyroidism and ophthalmopathy. The table lists this clonotype with many counts. Trimming removed 4 bases at V and 12 bases at J, with 13 bases between. The CDR3 has 12 residues. Germline V gene sequence: CDR1 MNHEY, CDR2 SMNVEV (reference sequence). Template material for amplifying TCR beta CDR3 regions consisted of RNA transcripts. During a first-round RT-PCR of the TCR CDR3, the HTBI primer set was used. A single record per CDR3 protein comes from TCRdb applying MiXCR to the multiplex PCR reads. The sample holds 500,000 to 750,000 distinct CDR3 sequences; 12% to 15% are singletons and the top ten take more than 6%.

This TCR came from a woman aged 18-29 years with Graves' ophthalmopathy. The V gene is TRBV27, the J gene TRBJ2-1; possibly TRBD2 for D (5 bases). The sequencing sample was made of blood. CDR3 in DNA: TGTGCCAGCAGTTCCTACAAGGGAGTGCAGTTCTTC. It is translated as CASSSYKGVQFF.